This TCR beta chain was observed in a study of cytomegalovirus exposure and HLA in healthy donors. Overall study results and limits: Rarity held for most TCR sequences, but there were some public TCRs that occurred in many donors. Using a false discovery rate of 0.05, a later analysis showed that about 16,000 TCR beta sequences were associated with HLA alleles. TCR beta V- and J-gene trimming, according to a later analysis, was linked to a missense DCLRE1C variant. Previously analyzed data showed that most TCR beta V segments were productive at a frequency of about 90% or about 30%.

PCR employed 60 Vbeta and 13 Jbeta primers. Profiling relied on immunoSEQ multiplex PCR, and the TCRdb table lists in-frame clones only, not all of them. This table holds roughly 80,000 clones, roughly 76% found once. A note on this clone: Its antigen is still unknown.

Germline V gives CDR1 MNHEY, CDR2 SVGAGI. Trimming took 7 bases from V and 3 from J; bases not matched to a gene: 9. The CDR3 totals 14 residues. The specimen was PBMCs. The clonotype comes from a woman between 40 and 50 years old in good health and CMV-seronegative. The rearrangement uses TRBV6-5 and TRBJ2-7; TRBD2 matches at 7 bases. CDR3 loop: CASTPGGGHYEQYF. The CDR3 DNA follows: TGTGCCAGCACCCCGGGAGGAGGTCACTACGAGCAGTACTTC.